This TCR beta chain came from a study of identifying expanded T cells in peripheral blood. V gave up 4 bases and J gave up 0 bases, with 14 bases separating them. CDR1 SGHRS and CDR2 YFSETQ come from the germline V gene. There are 16 residues in the CDR3. Points from the study as a whole: Approximately 1.2 clones differed between technical replicates, versus roughly 17 and 20 over time.

About this clone: Antigen specificity is unknown.

Libraries were prepared by immunoSEQ multiplex PCR; TCRdb keeps only in-frame clonotypes and omits some of them. The sample lists around 99,000 clones, 88% occurring once. This clonotype originated in a person between 18 and 69 years old in good health. Material for sequencing was blood. J is TRBJ1-3 and V is TRBV5-1; no firm D call. The CDR3 DNA sequence: TGCGCCAGCAGCCCGATCTACCGGAGCTCTGGAAACACCATATATTTT. This sequence encodes CASSPIYRSSGNTIYF. Together with reference TRBV5-1 and TRBJ1-3, the CDR3 gives the full variable domain: KAGVTQTPRYLIKTRGQQVTLSCSPISGHRSVSWYQQTPGQGLQFLFEYFSETQRNKGNFPGRFSGRQFSNSRSEMNVSTLELGDSALYLCASSPIYRSSGNTIYFGEGSWLTVV.